The 15 T cell receptor beta chains in this list originate from one sample, sequenced in a study of blood T cells in healthy people across ages. A J-beta primer mix and a sample-barcoded 5' primer were used in a second PCR of roughly 7 to 12 cycles. A single record per CDR3 protein comes from TCRdb applying MiXCR to the 5' RACE reads. The sample carries hundreds of thousands of distinct CDR3 sequences, 35% to 50% recorded once. The sequenced sample consisted of blood. The receptors derive from a man at least 80 years old in good health.

The J gene is TRBJ2-7, the V gene TRBV6-2 or TRBV6-3, with 8 positions matching TRBD1. V dropped 2 bases and J dropped 7; count of bases not matched to a gene: 16. The CDR3 covers 17 residues. Germline V lookup: CDR1 MNHEY, CDR2 SVGEGT. The CDR3 loop is CASSYGGQGSFRREQYF. The CDR3 region has the DNA TGTGCCAGCAGTTACGGCGGACAGGGCTCCTTTCGCAGGGAGCAGTACTTC.

The gene calls are TRBV3-1 and TRBJ1-1; D uncertain. V lost 2 bases to trimming and J lost 9 bases, with 13 bases between them. Germline V gene sequence: CDR1 LGHDT, CDR2 YNNKEL (reference sequence). The CDR3 totals 13 residues. CDR3 sequence reads: CASSQPGQVQAFF. CDR3 in DNA: TGTGCCAGCAGCCAACCCGGCCAGGTACAAGCTTTCTTT.

The rearrangement links TRBV14 to TRBJ1-2, with 7 bases lining up with TRBD1. CDR3 size: 15 residues. V dropped 2 bases and J dropped 6; count of bases not matched to a gene: 9. CDR1 SGHDN and CDR2 FVKESK come from the germline V gene. CDR3 residues: CASSQRGGGTHGYTF. In nucleotides, the CDR3 is TGTGCCAGCAGCCAAAGGGGAGGGGGCACCCATGGCTACACCTTC.

The chain couples TRBV15 to TRBJ1-4; TRBD1 is a possible D gene (5 bases). The CDR3 covers 15 residues. The germline gives CDR1 LNHNV, CDR2 YYDKDF (reference sequence). V lost 1 base and J 8 bases, leaving 14 bases between the germline ends. CDR3 nucleotide sequence: TGTGCCACCAGCAGAGCCCAGGACATTACCGAAAAACTGTTTTTT. Its protein is CATSRAQDITEKLFF.

The sample holds one count of this clonotype. CDR3 sequence reads: CASSLAPSPNTGELFF. In DNA, the CDR3 is TGTGCCAGCAGCTTAGCTCCTAGCCCCAACACCGGGGAGCTGTTTTTT. The chain employs TRBV7-2 and TRBJ2-2; D is perhaps TRBD2 (5 bases). The CDR3 covers 16 residues. With 0 bases removed from V and 2 bases from J, the gap between germline ends came to 10 bases. The germline V gene has CDR1 SGHTA and CDR2 FQGNSA.

In regard to this clonotype: Just one base apart from a much larger clone, this may be a read error. The chain couples TRBV11-2 to TRBJ2-1, with D unresolved. The length of the CDR3 is 13 residues. Trimming pared 6 bases from V and 3 bases from J, leaving 9 bases between. Germline values: CDR1 SGHAT, CDR2 FQNNGV. The CDR3 region has the DNA TGTGCCAGCAGGAAGCCCGACTACAATGAGCAGTTCTTC. It translates to CASRKPDYNEQFF.

The chain recombines TRBV4-1 with TRBJ1-4; possibly TRBD1 for D (6 bases). The germline CDR1 and CDR2 sequences are MGHRA and YSYEKL. The germline V and J ends were trimmed by 0 bases and 3 bases, with 11 bases remaining between them. The CDR3 contains 16 residues. CDR3 DNA sequence: TGCGCCAGCAGCCAAGACGAACAGGGCCCTAATGAAAAACTGTTTTTT. Protein sequence: CASSQDEQGPNEKLFF.

The chain is built from TRBV27 and TRBJ2-1; the D gene is possibly TRBD2 (6 bases). V lost 5 bases and J 7 bases, leaving 9 bases between the germline ends. The CDR3 runs 12 residues. In germline, CDR1 is MNHEY, CDR2 SMNVEV (reference sequence). The CDR3 coding sequence is TGTGCCAGCAGTATCGGGACTAATGAGCAGTTCTTC. Translation: CASSIGTNEQFF.

This clonotype was detected only a few times. This rearrangement joins TRBV5-1 to TRBJ2-1; 9 positions agree with TRBD2. CDR3 length: 16 amino acids. Trimming removed 1 base from V and 4 bases from J; junction bases left unmatched: 6. CDR1 is SGHRS, CDR2 YFSETQ, per germline. The CDR3 coding sequence is TGCGCCAGCAGCTTGAATAGCGGGAGAAGGTACAATGAGCAGTTCTTC. Protein: CASSLNSGRRYNEQFF. Based on the CDR3 plus reference TRBV5-1 and TRBJ2-1, the full variable domain is KAGVTQTPRYLIKTRGQQVTLSCSPISGHRSVSWYQQTPGQGLQFLFEYFSETQRNKGNFPGRFSGRQFSNSRSEMNVSTLELGDSALYLCASSLNSGRRYNEQFFGPGTRLTVL.

This clonotype was seen many times. The genes are TRBV21-1 and TRBJ2-3; TRBD1, the D gene given by the table, was not confirmed from the DNA. TRBV21-1 is a pseudogene segment. The CDR3 is 15 amino acids. The CDR3 sequence is CASTGQGDCTDTQYF. In DNA, the CDR3 is TGTGCCAGCACCGGGCAGGGGGATTGCACAGATACGCAGTATTTT.

CDR3 amino acids: CASSLRQGNNEQFF. The CDR3 DNA is TGTGCCAGCAGTTTACGGCAGGGAAACAATGAGCAGTTCTTC. The chain recombines TRBV12-3 or TRBV12-4 with TRBJ2-1, with D possibly matching TRBD1 (5 bases). The CDR3 spans 14 residues. The germline V and J ends were trimmed by 2 bases and 5 bases, with 10 bases remaining between them.

V usage is TRBV7-2 and J usage is TRBJ1-4; D remains unclear. CDR3 length equals 16 residues. Looked up from germline, CDR1 is SGHTA and CDR2 is FQGNSA. V was cut by 1 base and J by 0 bases, with 9 bases left in between. CDR3 bases: TGTGCCAGCAGCTTAGGAAGCACCGCAACTAATGAAAAACTGTTTTTT. Translated: CASSLGSTATNEKLFF.

This clonotype has more than one count but fewer than ten. The chain combines TRBV3-1 with TRBJ2-5, with TRBD1 matching 9 bases. From germline, CDR1 is LGHDT and CDR2 YNNKEL (reference sequence). The CDR3 contains 15 residues. The V gene end was trimmed by 1 base and the J gene end by 4 bases; junction bases not matched to a gene: 4. The CDR3 DNA follows: TGTGCCAGCAGCCAAGTCAACAGGGGGCCAGAGACCCAGTACTTC. It yields the protein CASSQVNRGPETQYF.

The V gene is TRBV10-2, the J gene TRBJ2-5; 12 bases agree with TRBD2. The J segment lost 5 bases and the V segment lost 6 bases, leaving 13 bases of the junction unmatched. From germline, CDR1 is WSHSY and CDR2 SAAADI. The CDR3 sequence is 17 residues long. The CDR3 sequence: CASRGTTSGGIGETQYF. In DNA form, the CDR3 reads TGCGCCAGCAGGGGAACGACTAGCGGGGGAATAGGGGAGACCCAGTACTTC.

This chain uses TRBV20-1 with TRBJ2-1, with 10 bases lining up with TRBD2. J gave up 12 bases and V 3 bases, and 2 bases lay outside the gene matches. Germline values: CDR1 DFQATT, CDR2 SNEGSKA (reference sequence). This CDR3 is 11 amino acids long. CDR3 DNA sequence: TGCAGTGCTAGTATAGCGGGAGGGCAGTTCTTC. The encoded protein is CSASIAGGQFF.